This T cell receptor beta chain was identified in a study of shared clonotypes between healthy human individuals. About the study: Each donor's CD4 naive and CD4 memory cells filled three plates apiece, CD8 naive two, and CD8 memory one.

Germline V gene lookup returns CDR1 SEHNR and CDR2 FQNEAQ (reference sequence). Trimming took 5 bases from V and 9 from J, leaving 11 bases between them. This CDR3 has 12 residues. Regarding this clone: What it binds is unknown.

The naive CD8 fraction comprised CD45RO-negative cells positively selected for CCR7 and excluded terminally differentiated effector memory CD45RA+ cells. Study-level points and caveats: Larger estimated richness was generally recorded for naive subsets relative to memory subsets. The rarefaction results pointed to incomplete sorted-subset sequencing despite large depth.

Deep-level settings were used for running the assay. Assay: immunoSEQ multiplex PCR; the TCRdb copy retains only in-frame clones and omits some. The sample lists about 1,900,000 clones; roughly 95% were seen once. This receptor was identified in a man between 18 and 35 years old in good health. Sequencing was carried out using naive CD8+ T cells sorted from blood. This chain links TRBV7-9 with TRBJ2-1; D is unclear. CDR3 region: CASSLSVPEQFF. Here the CDR3 DNA reads TGTGCCAGCAGCCTAAGTGTACCTGAGCAGTTCTTC.